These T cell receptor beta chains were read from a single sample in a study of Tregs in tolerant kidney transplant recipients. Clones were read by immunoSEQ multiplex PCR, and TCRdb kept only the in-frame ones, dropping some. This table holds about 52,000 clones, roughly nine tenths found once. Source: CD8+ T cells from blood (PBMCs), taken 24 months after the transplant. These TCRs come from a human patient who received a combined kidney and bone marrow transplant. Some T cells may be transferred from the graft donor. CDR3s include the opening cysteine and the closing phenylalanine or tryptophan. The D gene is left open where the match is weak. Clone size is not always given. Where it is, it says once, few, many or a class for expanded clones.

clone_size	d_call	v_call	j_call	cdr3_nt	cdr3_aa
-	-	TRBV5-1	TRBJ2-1	TGCGCCAGCAGACCACAGGGCCCAGGGGACAATGAGCAGTTCTTC	CASRPQGPGDNEQFF
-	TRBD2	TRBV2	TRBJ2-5	TGTGCCAGCGGACTAGCGGGGGGTCAAGAGACCCAGTACTTC	CASGLAGGQETQYF
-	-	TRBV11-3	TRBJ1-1	TGTGCCAGCAGCTCTGACGAGACTAACACTGAAGCTTTCTTT	CASSSDETNTEAFF
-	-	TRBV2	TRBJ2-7	TGTGCCAGCACGCCTCTCCGGGAAGGCTCCTACGAGCAGTACTTC	CASTPLREGSYEQYF
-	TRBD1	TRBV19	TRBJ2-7	TGTGCCAGTAGTATCCCAGACAGGGGAACGCAACTGGACGAGCAGTACTTC	CASSIPDRGTQLDEQYF
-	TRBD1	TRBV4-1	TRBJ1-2	TGCGCCAGCAGCCAAACTGGACAGGGGTGGGGCTACACCTTC	CASSQTGQGWGYTF
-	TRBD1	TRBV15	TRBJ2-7	TGTGCCACCAGCAGATCAGGGGGCGAGCAGTACTTC	CATSRSGGEQYF
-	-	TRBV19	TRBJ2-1	TGTGCCAGTAGTAGGGAGGGATCCGGGGGCCACTACAATGAGCAGTTCTTC	CASSREGSGGHYNEQFF
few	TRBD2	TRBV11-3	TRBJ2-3	TGTGCCAGCAGCCGACTAGCGTATGGCACAGATACGCAGTATTTT	CASSRLAYGTDTQYF
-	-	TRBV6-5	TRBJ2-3	TGTGCCAGCAGATGGTTGGGGGGGGCCTCAGATACGCAGTATTTT	CASRWLGGASDTQYF
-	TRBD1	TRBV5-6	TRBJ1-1	TGTGCCAGCGGCAGGGGGCTATTGACTGAAGCTTTCTTT	CASGRGLLTEAFF
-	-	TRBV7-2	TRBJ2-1	TGTGCCAGCAGCTTTAGTCCAAGCCTAAACAATGAGCAGTTCTTC	CASSFSPSLNNEQFF